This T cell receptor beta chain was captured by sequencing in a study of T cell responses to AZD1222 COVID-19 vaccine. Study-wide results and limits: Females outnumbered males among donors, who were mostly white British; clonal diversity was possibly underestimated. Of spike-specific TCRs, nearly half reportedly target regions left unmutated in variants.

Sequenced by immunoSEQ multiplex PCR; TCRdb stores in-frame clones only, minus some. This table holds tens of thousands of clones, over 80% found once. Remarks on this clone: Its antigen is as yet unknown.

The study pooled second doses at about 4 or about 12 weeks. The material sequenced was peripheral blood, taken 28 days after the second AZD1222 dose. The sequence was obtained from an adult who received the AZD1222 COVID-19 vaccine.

This chain's CDR3 is CASSERRRGIDGYTF. As DNA, the CDR3 is TGTGCCAGCAGTGAAAGGCGCAGGGGTATAGATGGCTACACCTTC. V gene TRBV25-1 combines with J gene TRBJ1-2; tentatively, D is TRBD1 (6 bases). The CDR3 consists of 15 residues. V lost 2 bases, J lost 6 bases, and 16 bases lay in between. Germline CDR1 reads MGHDK; CDR2 reads SYGVNS.